Each of the 2 T cell receptor beta chains below was sequenced from the same sample in a study of OX40 agonist ivuxolimab in advanced cancers. Profiled with immunoSEQ multiplex PCR; TCRdb holds only in-frame clones, not every one. The sample lists some 80,000 clones; roughly 84% were seen once. The sequencing here drew on CD4+ or CD8+ T cells sorted from blood, taken in a trial of the OX40 agonist ivuxolimab. The receptors here all came from an adult with an advanced solid tumor such as melanoma, head and neck, liver or kidney cancer.

V usage is TRBV6-4 and J usage is TRBJ2-1; tentative D call: TRBD1 (6 bases). V lost 8 bases to trimming and J lost 7 bases, with 21 bases between them. The CDR3 loop spans 15 amino acids. The germline V gene has CDR1 MRHNA and CDR2 SNTAGT. CDR3 DNA: TGTGCCAGCCAGGTTGAAGCAGGGGTACAAAATGAGCAGTTCTTC. Protein: CASQVEAGVQNEQFF.

This clone appeared a single time. The V call is TRBV6-4, the J call TRBJ2-6, with 10 bases that match TRBD1. J was trimmed by 1 base and V by 0 bases; bases with no gene match: 6. The CDR3 length is 19 residues. Per germline, CDR1 MRHNA and CDR2 SNTAGT. CDR3: CASSDSPPGQGSGANVLTF. DNA of the CDR3: TGTGCCAGCAGTGACTCGCCCCCGGGACAGGGGTCTGGGGCCAACGTCCTGACTTTC.